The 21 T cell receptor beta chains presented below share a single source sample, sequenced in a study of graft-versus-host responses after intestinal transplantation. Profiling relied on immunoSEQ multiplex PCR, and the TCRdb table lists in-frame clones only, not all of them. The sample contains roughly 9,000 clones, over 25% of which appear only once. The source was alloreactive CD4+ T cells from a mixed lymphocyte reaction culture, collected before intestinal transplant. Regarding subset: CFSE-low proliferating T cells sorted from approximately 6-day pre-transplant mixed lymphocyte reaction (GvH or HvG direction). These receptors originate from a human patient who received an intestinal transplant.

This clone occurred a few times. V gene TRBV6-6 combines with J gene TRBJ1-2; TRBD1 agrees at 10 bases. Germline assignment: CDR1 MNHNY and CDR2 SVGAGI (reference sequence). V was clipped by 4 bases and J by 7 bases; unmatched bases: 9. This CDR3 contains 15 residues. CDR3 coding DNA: TGTGCCAGCAGTTTCACCCGGGACAGGGGATTTGGCTACACCTTC. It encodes CASSFTRDRGFGYTF.

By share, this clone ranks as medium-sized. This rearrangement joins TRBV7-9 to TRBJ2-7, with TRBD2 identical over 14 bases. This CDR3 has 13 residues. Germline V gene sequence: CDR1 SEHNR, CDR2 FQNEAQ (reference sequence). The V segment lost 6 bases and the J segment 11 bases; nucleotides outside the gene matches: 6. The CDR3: CASRTGTSGREYF. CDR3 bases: TGTGCCAGCAGAACCGGGACTAGCGGGAGAGAGTACTTC.

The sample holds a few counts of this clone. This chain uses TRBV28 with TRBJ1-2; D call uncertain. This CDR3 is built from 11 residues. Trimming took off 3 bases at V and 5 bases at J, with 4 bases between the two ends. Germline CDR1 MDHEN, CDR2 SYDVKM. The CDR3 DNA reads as TGTGCCAGCAGTTTGGCTTATGGCTACACCTTC. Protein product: CASSLAYGYTF.

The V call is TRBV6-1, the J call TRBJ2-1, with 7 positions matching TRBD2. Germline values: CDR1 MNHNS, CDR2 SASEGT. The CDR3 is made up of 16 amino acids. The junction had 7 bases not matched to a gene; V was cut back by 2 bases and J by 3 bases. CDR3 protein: CASSEFLAENYNEQFF. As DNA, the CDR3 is TGTGCCAGCAGTGAATTCCTAGCGGAGAACTACAATGAGCAGTTCTTC.

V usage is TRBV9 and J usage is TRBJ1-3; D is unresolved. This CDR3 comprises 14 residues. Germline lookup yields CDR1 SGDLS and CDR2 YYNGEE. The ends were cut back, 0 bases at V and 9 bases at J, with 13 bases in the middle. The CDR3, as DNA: TGTGCCAGCAGCGTAGATGATAGGAGTCGCACCATATATTTT. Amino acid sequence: CASSVDDRSRTIYF.

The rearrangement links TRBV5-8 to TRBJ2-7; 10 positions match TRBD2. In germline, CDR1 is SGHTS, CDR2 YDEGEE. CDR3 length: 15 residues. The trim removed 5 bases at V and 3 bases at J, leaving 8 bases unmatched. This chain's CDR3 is CASSEPGLAVYEQYF. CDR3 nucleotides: TGTGCCAGCAGTGAACCTGGACTAGCGGTCTACGAGCAGTACTTC.

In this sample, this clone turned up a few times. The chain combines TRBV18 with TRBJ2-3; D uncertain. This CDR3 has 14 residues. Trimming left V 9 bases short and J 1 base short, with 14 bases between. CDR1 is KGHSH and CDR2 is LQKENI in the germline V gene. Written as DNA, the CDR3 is TGTGCCAGTCGCCAGGATTTTCGCACAGATACGCAGTATTTT. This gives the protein CASRQDFRTDTQYF. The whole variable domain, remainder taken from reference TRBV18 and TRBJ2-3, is NAGVMQNPRHLVRRRGQEARLRCSPMKGHSHVYWYRQLPEEGLKFMVYLQKENIIDESGMPKERFSAEFPKEGPSILRIQQVVRGDSAAYFCASRQDFRTDTQYFGPGTRLTVL.

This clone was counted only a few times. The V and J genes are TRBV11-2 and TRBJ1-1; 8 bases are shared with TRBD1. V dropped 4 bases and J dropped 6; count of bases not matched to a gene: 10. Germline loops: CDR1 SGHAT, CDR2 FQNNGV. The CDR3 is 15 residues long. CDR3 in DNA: TGTGCCAGCAGCTCCGGACAGGGAACTATCTCTGAAGCTTTCTTT. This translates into CASSSGQGTISEAFF.

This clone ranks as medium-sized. CDR3 DNA sequence: TGTGCCAGCATGGGGGGACGCAGGCAGTACTTC. Its translation is CASMGGRRQYF. V gene TRBV2 combines with J gene TRBJ2-7; D possibly corresponds to TRBD2 (6 bases). This CDR3 has 11 amino acids. Deletions cut 7 bases from V and 9 bases from J, with 13 bases between. CDR1 is SNHLY, CDR2 FYNNEI, per germline.

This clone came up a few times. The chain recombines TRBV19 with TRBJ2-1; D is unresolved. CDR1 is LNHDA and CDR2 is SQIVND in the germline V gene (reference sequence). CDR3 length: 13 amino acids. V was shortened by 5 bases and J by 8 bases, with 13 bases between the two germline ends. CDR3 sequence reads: CASSSPPVHEQFF. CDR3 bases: TGTGCCAGTAGTTCCCCCCCGGTGCATGAGCAGTTCTTC.

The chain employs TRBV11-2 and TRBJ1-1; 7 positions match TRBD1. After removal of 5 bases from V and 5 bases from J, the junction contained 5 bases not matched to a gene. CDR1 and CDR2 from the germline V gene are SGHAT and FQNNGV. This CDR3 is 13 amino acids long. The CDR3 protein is CASSTDRVTEAFF. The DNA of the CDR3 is TGTGCCAGCAGCACAGACAGGGTTACTGAAGCTTTCTTT. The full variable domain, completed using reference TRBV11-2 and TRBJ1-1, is EAGVAQSPRYKIIEKRQSVAFWCNPISGHATLYWYQQILGQGPKLLIQFQNNGVVDDSQLPKDRFSAERLKGVDSTLKIQPAKLEDSAVYLCASSTDRVTEAFFGQGTRLTVV.

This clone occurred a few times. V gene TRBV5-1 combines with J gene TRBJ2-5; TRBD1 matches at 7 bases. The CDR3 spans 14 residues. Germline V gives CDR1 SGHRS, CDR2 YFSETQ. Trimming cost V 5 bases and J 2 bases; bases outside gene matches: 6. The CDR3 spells CASSYRGEQETQYF. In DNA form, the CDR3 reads TGCGCCAGCAGTTACAGGGGAGAGCAAGAGACCCAGTACTTC.

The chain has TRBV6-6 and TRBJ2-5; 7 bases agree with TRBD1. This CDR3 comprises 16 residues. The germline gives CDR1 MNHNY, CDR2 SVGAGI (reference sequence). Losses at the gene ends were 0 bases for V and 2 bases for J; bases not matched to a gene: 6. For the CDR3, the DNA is TGTGCCAGCAGTTACTCCTCTGCCAGGGGGCAAGAGACCCAGTACTTC. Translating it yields CASSYSSARGQETQYF.

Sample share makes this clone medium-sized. This CDR3 is CASSVGTGISTDTQYF. CDR3 bases: TGTGCCAGCAGCGTAGGGACAGGGATATCCACAGATACGCAGTATTTT. The V gene is TRBV9, the J gene TRBJ2-3; TRBD1 matches at 8 bases. Germline loops: CDR1 SGDLS, CDR2 YYNGEE. This CDR3 region has 16 residues. With V trimmed by 0 bases and J by 2 bases, 5 bases remained unmatched.

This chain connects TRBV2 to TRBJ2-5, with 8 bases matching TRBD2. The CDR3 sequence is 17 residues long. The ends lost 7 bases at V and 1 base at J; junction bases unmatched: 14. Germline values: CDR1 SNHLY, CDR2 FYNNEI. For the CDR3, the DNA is TGTGCCAGCATTTATTTCAGCCTAGCGGGTTTCCAAGAGACCCAGTACTTC. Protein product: CASIYFSLAGFQETQYF.

The CDR3 DNA is TGTGCCAGCAGTTTGGGGGACAGGTATAATTCACCCCTCCACTTT. Protein sequence: CASSLGDRYNSPLHF. The rearrangement joins TRBV27 to TRBJ1-6; 8 positions agree with TRBD1. This CDR3 is 15 amino acids long. The V and J ends lost 3 bases and 4 bases, in that order; junction bases with no gene match: 2. CDR1 MNHEY and CDR2 SMNVEV come from the germline V gene (reference sequence).

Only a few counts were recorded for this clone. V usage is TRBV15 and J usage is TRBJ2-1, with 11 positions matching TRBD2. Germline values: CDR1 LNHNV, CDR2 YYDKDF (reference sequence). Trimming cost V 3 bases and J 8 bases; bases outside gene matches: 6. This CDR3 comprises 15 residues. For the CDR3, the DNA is TGTGCCACCAGCAGTACTAGCGGGAGTAGGTATGAGCAGTTCTTC. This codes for CATSSTSGSRYEQFF.

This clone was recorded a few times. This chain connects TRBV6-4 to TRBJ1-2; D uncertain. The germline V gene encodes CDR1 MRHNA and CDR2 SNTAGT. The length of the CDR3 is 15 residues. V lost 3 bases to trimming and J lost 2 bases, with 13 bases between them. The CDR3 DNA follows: TGTGCCAGCAGTGAAGGCGGGCATCCAAACTATGGCTACACCTTC. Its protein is CASSEGGHPNYGYTF.

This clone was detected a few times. This CDR3 reads CASSLGRRVTDTQYF. CDR3 nucleotides: TGTGCCAGCAGCTTAGGGCGGCGGGTGACAGATACGCAGTATTTT. The chain links TRBV11-3 to TRBJ2-3; D perhaps matches TRBD2 (5 bases). This CDR3 spans 15 amino acids. Germline CDR1 is SGHNT and CDR2 is YENEEA. The V gene lost 1 base and the J gene lost 3 bases, with 11 bases spanning the gap. Together with reference TRBV11-3 and TRBJ2-3, the CDR3 gives the full variable domain: EAGVVQSPRYKIIEKKQPVAFWCNPISGHNTLYWYLQNLGQGPELLIRYENEEAVDDSQLPKDRFSAERLKGVDSTLKIQPAELGDSAVYLCASSLGRRVTDTQYFGPGTRLTVL.

The CDR3 nucleotides are TGTGCCAGCAGCTTCGGGACAGGGTTTAATACGCAGTATTTT. As protein: CASSFGTGFNTQYF. The genes are TRBV11-3 and TRBJ2-3; 9 nucleotides align to TRBD1. From germline, CDR1 is SGHNT and CDR2 YENEEA. This CDR3 has 14 amino acids. V gave up 3 bases and J gave up 7 bases; unmatched junction bases: 5.

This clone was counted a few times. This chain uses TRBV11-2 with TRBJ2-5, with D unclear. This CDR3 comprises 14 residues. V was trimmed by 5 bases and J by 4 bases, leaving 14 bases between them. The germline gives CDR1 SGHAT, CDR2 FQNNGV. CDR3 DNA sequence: TGTGCCAGCAGCCTCGGTGTATTTCGAGAGACCCAGTACTTC. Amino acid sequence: CASSLGVFRETQYF.